What follows describes a single TCR beta chain. As originally analysed: Estimation of nucleated cell counts was performed using reference gene primer amplification. The assay was immunoSEQ multiplex PCR, and TCRdb's table has in-frame clones only and misses some. From that table come the V and J calls and clone size; the DNA was used to work out D and trimming. The repertoire holds 80,000 to 130,000 clones, 88% seen once, with roughly 6% in the top ten. The germline CDR1 and CDR2 sequences are SGHRS and YFSETQ. J gave up 5 bases and V 0 bases, and 10 bases lay outside the gene matches. The CDR3 is 18 amino acids. This entry is derived from a study of blood T cell repertoires in COVID-19. Turning to the study itself: Samples representing acute and convalescent COVID-19 were sourced from the United States, Italy and Spain. The analysed material was cDNA or gDNA that came from T cells, B-cell-depleted T cells, or PBMCs.

Sequences were obtained from peripheral blood. The rearrangement joins TRBV5-1 to TRBJ2-3; 12 bases agree with TRBD2. This TCR was recovered from a woman aged 55-70 years with acute or convalescent COVID-19. CDR3 nucleotide sequence: TGCGCCAGCAGCTTGGACGCTAGCGGGAGGGCCTGGGGAGATACGCAGTATTTT. Its protein is CASSLDASGRAWGDTQYF. The entire variable domain, with the rest obtained from reference TRBV5-1 and TRBJ2-3, is as follows: KAGVTQTPRYLIKTRGQQVTLSCSPISGHRSVSWYQQTPGQGLQFLFEYFSETQRNKGNFPGRFSGRQFSNSRSEMNVSTLELGDSALYLCASSLDASGRAWGDTQYFGPGTRLTVL.